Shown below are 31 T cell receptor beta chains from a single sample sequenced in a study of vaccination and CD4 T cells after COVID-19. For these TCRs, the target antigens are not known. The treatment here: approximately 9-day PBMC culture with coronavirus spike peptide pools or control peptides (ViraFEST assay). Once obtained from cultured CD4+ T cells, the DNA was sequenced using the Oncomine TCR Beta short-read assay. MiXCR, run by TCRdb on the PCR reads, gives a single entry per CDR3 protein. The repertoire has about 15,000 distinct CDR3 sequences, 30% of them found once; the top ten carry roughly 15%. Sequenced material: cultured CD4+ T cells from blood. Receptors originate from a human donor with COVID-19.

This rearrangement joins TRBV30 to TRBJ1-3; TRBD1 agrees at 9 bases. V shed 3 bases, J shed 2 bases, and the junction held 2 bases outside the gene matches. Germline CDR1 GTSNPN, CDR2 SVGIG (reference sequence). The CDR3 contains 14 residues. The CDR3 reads CAWRDRGPGNTIYF. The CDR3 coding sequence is TGTGCCTGGAGGGACAGGGGCCCTGGAAACACCATATATTTT.

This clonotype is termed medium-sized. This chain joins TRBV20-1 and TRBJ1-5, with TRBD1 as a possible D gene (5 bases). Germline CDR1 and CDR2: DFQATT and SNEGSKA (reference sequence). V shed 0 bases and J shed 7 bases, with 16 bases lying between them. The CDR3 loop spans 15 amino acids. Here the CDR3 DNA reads TGCAGTGCTAGAGAATCGCAAGGGGCAGGCCAGCCCCAGCATTTT. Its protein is CSARESQGAGQPQHF.

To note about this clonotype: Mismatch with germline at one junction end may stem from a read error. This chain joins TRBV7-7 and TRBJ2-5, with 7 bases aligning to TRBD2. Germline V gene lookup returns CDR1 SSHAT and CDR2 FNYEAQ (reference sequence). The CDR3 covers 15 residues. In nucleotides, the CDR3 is TGTGCTAGCAGTCCAGCCCCCTCGGGGGGAGAGACCCAGTACTTC. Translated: CASSPAPSGGETQYF. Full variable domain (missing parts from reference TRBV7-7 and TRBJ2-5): GAGVSQSPRYKVTKRGQDVTLRCDPISSHATLYWYQQALGQGPEFLTYFNYEAQPDKSGLPSDRFSAERPEGSISTLTIQRTEQRDSAMYRCASSPAPSGGETQYFGPGTRLLVL.

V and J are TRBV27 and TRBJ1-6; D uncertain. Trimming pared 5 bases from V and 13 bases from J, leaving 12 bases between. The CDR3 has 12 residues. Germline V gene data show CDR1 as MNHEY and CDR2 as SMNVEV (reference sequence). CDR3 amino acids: CASSPLGRPLHF. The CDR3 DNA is TGTGCCAGCAGTCCCTTAGGGCGTCCCCTCCACTTT.

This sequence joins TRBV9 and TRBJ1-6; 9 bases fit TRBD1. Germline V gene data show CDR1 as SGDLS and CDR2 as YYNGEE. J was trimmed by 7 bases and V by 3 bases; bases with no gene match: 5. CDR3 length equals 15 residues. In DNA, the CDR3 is TGTGCCAGCAGCGAAGGGACAGGGAGCAATTCACCCCTCCACTTT. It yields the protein CASSEGTGSNSPLHF.

The CDR3 is CATSRGGGYYGYTF. In DNA form, the CDR3 reads TGTGCCACCAGCAGAGGGGGGGGATACTATGGCTACACCTTC. V is TRBV15 and J is TRBJ1-2; a possible D gene is TRBD1 (5 bases). Germline CDR1 and CDR2: LNHNV and YYDKDF (reference sequence). The CDR3 loop spans 14 amino acids. V lost 1 base and J lost 3, with 9 bases in between.

For the CDR3, the DNA is TGTGCCAGCAGTTCCCCGCAGGGGGGTGGAACTAATGAAAAACTGTTTTTT. Translation: CASSSPQGGGTNEKLFF. The chain joins TRBV28 to TRBJ1-4; 7 bases map to TRBD1. The V gene's germline CDR1 is MDHEN and CDR2 SYDVKM. The V gene end was trimmed by 4 bases and the J gene end by 1 base; junction bases not matched to a gene: 9. The CDR3 spans 17 residues.

The chain's CDR3 is CASSPQPGTDYNEQFF. CDR3 DNA sequence: TGTGCCAGCTCACCCCAGCCGGGGACAGACTACAATGAGCAGTTCTTC. The chain uses TRBV18 and TRBJ2-1; TRBD1 matches 7 bases. Germline V gene lookup returns CDR1 KGHSH and CDR2 LQKENI. Losses at the gene ends were 3 bases for V and 3 bases for J; bases not matched to a gene: 8. The length of the CDR3 is 16 residues.

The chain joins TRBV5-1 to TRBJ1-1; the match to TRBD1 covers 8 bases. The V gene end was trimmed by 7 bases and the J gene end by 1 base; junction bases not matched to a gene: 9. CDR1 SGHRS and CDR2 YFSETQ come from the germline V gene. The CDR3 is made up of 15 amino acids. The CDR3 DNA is TGCGCCAGCTCCTTAACCGGGACAGGGAACACTGAAGCTTTCTTT. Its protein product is CASSLTGTGNTEAFF.

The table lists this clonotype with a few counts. CDR3 in DNA: TGTGCCAGCAGTTACGCCCAGGGAACTCAGTACTTC. Encoded protein: CASSYAQGTQYF. The chain combines TRBV6-5 with TRBJ2-4; a weak D match, TRBD1 (5 bases). There are 12 residues in the CDR3. Trimming removed 2 bases from V and 12 bases from J, with 11 bases in between. Per the germline V gene, CDR1 is MNHEY and CDR2 is SVGAGI.

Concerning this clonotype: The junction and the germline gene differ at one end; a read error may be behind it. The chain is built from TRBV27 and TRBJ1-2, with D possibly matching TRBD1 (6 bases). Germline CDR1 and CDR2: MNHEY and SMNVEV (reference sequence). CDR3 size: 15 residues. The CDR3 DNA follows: TGTGCCAGCGGTTTCGCCGGGACACTCGTCGGTGGCTACACCTTC. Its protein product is CASGFAGTLVGGYTF.

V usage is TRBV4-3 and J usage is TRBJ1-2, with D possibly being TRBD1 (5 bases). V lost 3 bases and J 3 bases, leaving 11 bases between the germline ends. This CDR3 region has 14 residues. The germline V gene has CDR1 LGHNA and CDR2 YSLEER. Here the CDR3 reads CASSHLGRDYGYTF. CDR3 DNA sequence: TGCGCCAGCAGCCACCTGGGACGGGACTATGGCTACACCTTC.

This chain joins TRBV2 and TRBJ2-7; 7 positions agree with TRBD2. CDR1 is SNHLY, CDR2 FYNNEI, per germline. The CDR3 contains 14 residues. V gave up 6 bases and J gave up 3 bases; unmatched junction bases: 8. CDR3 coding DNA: TGTGCCAGCAGGGGAGGGGCAGGCTTCTACGAGCAGTACTTC. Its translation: CASRGGAGFYEQYF. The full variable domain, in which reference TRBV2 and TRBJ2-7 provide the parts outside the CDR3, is EPEVTQTPSHQVTQMGQEVILRCVPISNHLYFYWYRQILGQKVEFLVSFYNNEISEKSEIFDDQFSVERPDGSNFTLKIRSTKLEDSAMYFCASRGGAGFYEQYFGPGTRLTVT.

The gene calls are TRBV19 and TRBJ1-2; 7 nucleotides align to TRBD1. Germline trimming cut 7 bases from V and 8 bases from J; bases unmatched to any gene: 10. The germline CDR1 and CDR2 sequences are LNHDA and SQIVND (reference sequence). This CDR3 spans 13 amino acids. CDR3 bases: TGTGCCAGTAAGAAAACAGGGGTGGAGGGCTACACCTTC. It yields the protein CASKKTGVEGYTF.

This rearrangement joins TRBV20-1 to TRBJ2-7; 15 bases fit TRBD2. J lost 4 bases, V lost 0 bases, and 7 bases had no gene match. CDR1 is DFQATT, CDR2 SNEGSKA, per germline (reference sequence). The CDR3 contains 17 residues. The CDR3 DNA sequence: TGCAGTGCTAGAGATTGGACTAGCGGGGGGGCATTGTACGAGCAGTACTTC. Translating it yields CSARDWTSGGALYEQYF.

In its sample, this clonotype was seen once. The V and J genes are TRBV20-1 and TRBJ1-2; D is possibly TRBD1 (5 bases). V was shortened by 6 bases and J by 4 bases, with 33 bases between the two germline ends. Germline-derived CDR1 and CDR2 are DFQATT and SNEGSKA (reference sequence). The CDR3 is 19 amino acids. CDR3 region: CSASSLQVRWEYTVYGYTF. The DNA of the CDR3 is TGCAGTGCGTCTAGTTTACAGGTGCGCTGGGAATATACGGTCTATGGCTACACCTTC.

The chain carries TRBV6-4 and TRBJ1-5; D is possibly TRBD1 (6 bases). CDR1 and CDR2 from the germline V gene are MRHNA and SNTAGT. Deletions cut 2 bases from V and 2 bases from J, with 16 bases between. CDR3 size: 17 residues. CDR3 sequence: CASSDPNTGSCNQPQHF. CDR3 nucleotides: TGTGCCAGCAGTGACCCAAACACAGGGTCTTGCAATCAGCCCCAGCATTTT.

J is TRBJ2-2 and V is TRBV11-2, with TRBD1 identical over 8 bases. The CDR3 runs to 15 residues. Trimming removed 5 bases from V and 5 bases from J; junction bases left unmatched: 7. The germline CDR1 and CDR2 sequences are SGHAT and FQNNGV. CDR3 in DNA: TGTGCCAGCAGCCGGGTCCAGGGGGCGACCGGGGAGCTGTTTTTT. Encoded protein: CASSRVQGATGELFF.

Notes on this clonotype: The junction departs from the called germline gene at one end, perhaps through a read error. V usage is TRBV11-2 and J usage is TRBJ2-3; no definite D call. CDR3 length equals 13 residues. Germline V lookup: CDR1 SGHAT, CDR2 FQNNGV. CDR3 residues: CASGLAWTDTQYF. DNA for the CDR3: TGTGCCAGCGGCTTAGCATGGACGGATACGCAGTATTTT.

The CDR3 region has the DNA TGTGCCAGTACGGGAGGGAACTCACCCCTCCACTTT. It translates to CASTGGNSPLHF. J is TRBJ1-6 and V is TRBV6-1; D remains unclear. The CDR3 covers 12 residues. Germline CDR1 reads MNHNS; CDR2 reads SASEGT. Trimming left V 9 bases short and J 10 bases short, with 13 bases between.

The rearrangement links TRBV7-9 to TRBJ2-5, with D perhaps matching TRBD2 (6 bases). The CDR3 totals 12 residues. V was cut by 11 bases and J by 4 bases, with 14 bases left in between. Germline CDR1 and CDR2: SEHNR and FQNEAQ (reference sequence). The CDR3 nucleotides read TGTGCCGCCGGGACCGGGGGAGAGACCCAGTACTTC. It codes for CAAGTGGETQYF.

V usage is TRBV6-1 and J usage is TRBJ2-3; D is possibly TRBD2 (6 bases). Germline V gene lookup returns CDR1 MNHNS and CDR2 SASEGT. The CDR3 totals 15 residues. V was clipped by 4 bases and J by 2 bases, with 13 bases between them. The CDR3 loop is CASSALRGYTDTQYF. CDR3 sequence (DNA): TGTGCCAGCAGTGCCCTGCGGGGTTACACAGATACGCAGTATTTT.

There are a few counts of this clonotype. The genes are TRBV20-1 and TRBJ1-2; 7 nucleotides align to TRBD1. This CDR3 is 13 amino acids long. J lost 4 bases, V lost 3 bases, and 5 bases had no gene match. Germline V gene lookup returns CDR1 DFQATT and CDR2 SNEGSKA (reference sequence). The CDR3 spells CSASLQGGYGYTF. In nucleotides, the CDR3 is TGCAGTGCTAGTCTCCAGGGGGGCTATGGCTACACCTTC.

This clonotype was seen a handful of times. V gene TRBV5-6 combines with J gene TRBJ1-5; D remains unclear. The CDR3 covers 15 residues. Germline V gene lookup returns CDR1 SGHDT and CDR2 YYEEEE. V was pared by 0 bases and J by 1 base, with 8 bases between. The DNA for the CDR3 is TGTGCCAGCAGCTTGGGGCACAGCAGCAATCAGCCCCAGCATTTT. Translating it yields CASSLGHSSNQPQHF.

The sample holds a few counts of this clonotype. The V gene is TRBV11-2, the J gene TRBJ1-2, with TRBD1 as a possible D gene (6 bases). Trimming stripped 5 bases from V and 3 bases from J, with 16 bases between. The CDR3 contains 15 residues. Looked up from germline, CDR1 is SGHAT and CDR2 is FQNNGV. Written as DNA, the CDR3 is TGTGCCAGCAGCCCGAGGGGAGGGGGGGACTATGGCTACACCTTC. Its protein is CASSPRGGGDYGYTF.

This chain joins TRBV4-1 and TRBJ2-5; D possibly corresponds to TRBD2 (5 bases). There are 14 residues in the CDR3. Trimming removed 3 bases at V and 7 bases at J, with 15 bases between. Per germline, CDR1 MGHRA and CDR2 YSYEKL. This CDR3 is CASSQVGPGGTQYF. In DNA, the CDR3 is TGCGCCAGCAGCCAGGTAGGACCCGGAGGGACCCAGTACTTC.

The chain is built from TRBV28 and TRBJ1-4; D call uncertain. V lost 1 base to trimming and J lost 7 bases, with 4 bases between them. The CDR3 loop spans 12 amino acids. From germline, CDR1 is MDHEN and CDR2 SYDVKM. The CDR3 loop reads CASSLSGEKLFF. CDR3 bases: TGTGCCAGCAGTTTATCCGGTGAAAAACTGTTTTTT.

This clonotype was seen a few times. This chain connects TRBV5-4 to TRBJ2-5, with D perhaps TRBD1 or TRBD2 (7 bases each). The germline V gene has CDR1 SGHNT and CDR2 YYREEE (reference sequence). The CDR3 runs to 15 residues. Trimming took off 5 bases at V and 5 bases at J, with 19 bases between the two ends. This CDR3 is CASRPQGGGAETQYF. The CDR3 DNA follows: TGTGCCAGCAGGCCCCAGGGGGGGGGCGCGGAGACCCAGTACTTC.

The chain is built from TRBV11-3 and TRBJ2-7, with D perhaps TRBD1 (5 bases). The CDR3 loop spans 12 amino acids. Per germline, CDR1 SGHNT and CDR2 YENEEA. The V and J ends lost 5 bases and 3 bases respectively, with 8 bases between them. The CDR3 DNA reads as TGTGCCAGCAGCCAGGGTGGCTACGAGCAGTACTTC. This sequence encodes CASSQGGYEQYF.

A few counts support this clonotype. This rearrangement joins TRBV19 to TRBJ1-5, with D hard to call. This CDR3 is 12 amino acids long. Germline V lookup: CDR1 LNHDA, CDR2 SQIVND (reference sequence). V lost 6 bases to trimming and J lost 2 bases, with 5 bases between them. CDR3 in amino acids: CASRGGNQPQHF. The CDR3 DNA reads TGTGCCAGTAGGGGCGGCAATCAGCCCCAGCATTTT.

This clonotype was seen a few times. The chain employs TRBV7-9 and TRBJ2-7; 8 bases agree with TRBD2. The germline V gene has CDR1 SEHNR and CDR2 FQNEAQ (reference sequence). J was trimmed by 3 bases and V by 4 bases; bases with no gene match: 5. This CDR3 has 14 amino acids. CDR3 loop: CASSSSGTSYEQYF. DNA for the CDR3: TGTGCCAGCAGCTCTTCCGGGACTAGCTACGAGCAGTACTTC.